The 13 T cell receptor beta chains presented below share a single source sample, sequenced in a study of blood T cell repertoires in COVID-19 (dated by TCRdb to 2019 to 2021). The library was produced with the immunoSEQ multiplex PCR assay. The source is immuneACCESS, and TCRdb retained only in-frame sequences with V and J called. Part of the clones is not carried over; for the studies checked, unresolved V genes explain less than half of this, and the remainder is unexplained. The sample table shows roughly 240,000 clones, and 85% to 90% are seen once. The ten largest clonotypes hold over 0.85% of the sample. Sequences were obtained from PBMCs or T cells enriched from blood (not recorded which). All receptors derive from a man aged 45 to 65 who had been exposed to COVID-19.

V is TRBV7-3 and J is TRBJ1-2; D might be TRBD1 (5 bases). This CDR3 is 13 amino acids long. V lost 3 bases to trimming and J lost 3 bases, with 8 bases between them. Germline V gives CDR1 SGHTA, CDR2 FQGTGA. The CDR3 nucleotides read TGTGCCAGCAGCTTGGACAAGGACTATGGCTACACCTTC. Protein: CASSLDKDYGYTF.

The chain combines TRBV5-4 with TRBJ1-4, with D hard to call. The CDR3 length is 16 residues. The germline V and J ends were trimmed by 0 bases and 5 bases, with 14 bases remaining between them. The germline V gene has CDR1 SGHNT and CDR2 YYREEE (reference sequence). The CDR3 coding sequence is TGTGCCAGCAGCTTGGGCGAACCCCTGAGGAATGAAAAACTGTTTTTT. It codes for CASSLGEPLRNEKLFF.

The rearrangement uses TRBV7-8 and TRBJ1-5, with a possible D match to TRBD1 (6 bases). Per germline, CDR1 SGHVS and CDR2 FQNEAQ. The CDR3 totals 15 residues. V lost 6 bases and J lost 4, with 16 bases in between. CDR3 region: CASSQRTALNQPQHF. CDR3 DNA: TGTGCCAGCAGTCAGCGGACAGCTCTTAATCAGCCCCAGCATTTT.

The chain has TRBV29-1 and TRBJ1-2, with D possibly being TRBD1 (5 bases). V lost 4 bases to trimming and J lost 4 bases, with 19 bases between them. Per germline, CDR1 SQVTM and CDR2 ANQGSEA. The length of the CDR3 is 15 residues. This CDR3 is CSVGEVWGFSYGYTF. The CDR3 coding sequence is TGCAGCGTTGGAGAGGTCTGGGGCTTCAGCTATGGCTACACCTTC.

The CDR3: CASSLGQGGQPQHF. In DNA, the CDR3 is TGCGCCAGCAGCTTGGGGCAGGGCGGTCAGCCCCAGCATTTT. This rearrangement joins TRBV5-1 to TRBJ1-5; possible D gene TRBD1, 5 bases. The germline V gene encodes CDR1 SGHRS and CDR2 YFSETQ. This CDR3 comprises 14 residues. V lost 0 bases and J 6 bases, leaving 10 bases between the germline ends.

The chain uses TRBV9 and TRBJ2-3; 9 nucleotides line up with TRBD2. V shed 2 bases and J 2 bases; nucleotides not matched to a gene: 6. From germline, CDR1 is SGDLS and CDR2 YYNGEE. The CDR3 is 16 residues long. Here the CDR3 reads CASSVLAGAPTDTQYF. The CDR3 DNA sequence: TGTGCCAGCAGCGTCTTAGCGGGAGCCCCCACAGATACGCAGTATTTT.

The chain links TRBV28 to TRBJ1-1; D is unclear. The length of the CDR3 is 12 residues. CDR1 and CDR2 from the germline V gene are MDHEN and SYDVKM. V was clipped by 6 bases and J by 5 bases, with 10 bases between them. CDR3 nucleotides: TGTGCCAGCAGCTCCCTTCCTACTGAAGCTTTCTTT. It is translated as CASSSLPTEAFF.

The gene calls are TRBV4-1 and TRBJ1-2; 7 nucleotides match TRBD1. Germline V CDR1 and CDR2: MGHRA, YSYEKL. Germline trimming cut 4 bases from V and 3 bases from J; bases unmatched to any gene: 8. The CDR3 has 15 residues. The CDR3 DNA sequence: TGCGCCAGCAGCCCCTTACAGGGGAGTTACTATGGCTACACCTTC. Encoded protein: CASSPLQGSYYGYTF.

The chain is built from TRBV29-1 and TRBJ2-3; TRBD2 aligns across 9 bases. The germline V gene encodes CDR1 SQVTM and CDR2 ANQGSEA. This CDR3 has 14 amino acids. V shed 1 base, J shed 4 bases, and the junction held 3 bases outside the gene matches. The CDR3 loop is CSVEGGRAADTQYF. Here the CDR3 DNA reads TGCAGCGTTGAAGGCGGGAGGGCGGCAGATACGCAGTATTTT.

The genes are TRBV6-5 and TRBJ1-4; D might be TRBD1 (6 bases). This CDR3 contains 13 residues. The V end was cut by 1 base, the J end by 12 bases, with 12 bases between. In germline, CDR1 is MNHEY, CDR2 SVGAGI. In DNA form, the CDR3 reads TGTGCCAGCAGTTACTGGAGACAGGCACAACTGTTTTTT. Protein sequence: CASSYWRQAQLFF.

The gene calls are TRBV11-2 and TRBJ2-1, with 11 bases that match TRBD2. CDR3 length: 16 amino acids. After removal of 5 bases from V and 3 bases from J, the junction contained 6 bases not matched to a gene. Germline V gene lookup returns CDR1 SGHAT and CDR2 FQNNGV. CDR3 sequence reads: CASSPLAGGLYNEQFF. CDR3 coding DNA: TGTGCCAGCAGCCCCCTAGCGGGGGGACTCTACAATGAGCAGTTCTTC.

The V gene is TRBV6-2 or TRBV6-3, the J gene TRBJ2-7; the D gene is possibly TRBD1 (6 bases). The germline V and J ends were trimmed by 4 bases and 5 bases, with 12 bases remaining between them. CDR1 is MNHEY and CDR2 is SVGEGT in the germline V gene. CDR3 length equals 13 residues. The CDR3 region has the DNA TGTGCCAGCAGTTTCGGACAGTACAACGAGCAGTACGTC. This translates into CASSFGQYNEQYV.

The rearrangement links TRBV18 to TRBJ2-2; TRBD2 is a possible D gene (5 bases). CDR3 length equals 14 residues. Germline CDR1 KGHSH, CDR2 LQKENI. Trimming pared 0 bases from V and 6 bases from J, leaving 8 bases between. The CDR3 loop reads CASSPPGRSGELFF. Written as DNA, the CDR3 is TGTGCCAGCTCACCACCGGGGAGATCCGGGGAGCTGTTTTTT.